The TCR beta chain described here comes from a study of blood T cell repertoires in COVID-19. Assay: immunoSEQ multiplex PCR; the TCRdb copy retains only in-frame clones and omits some. Of some 140,000 clones detected, approximately 78% appear once; the ten largest clones hold approximately 1.8%. V was clipped by 6 bases and J by 0 bases, with 11 bases between them. Looked up from germline, CDR1 is MNHNY and CDR2 is SVGAGI (reference sequence). This CDR3 contains 14 residues. The TCR comes from an older man with acute or convalescent COVID-19. The chain links TRBV6-6 to TRBJ1-1; unclear D gene. Material for sequencing was peripheral blood. CDR3 coding DNA: TGTGCCAGCAGGCTCGATCACATGAACACTGAAGCTTTCTTT. It yields the protein CASRLDHMNTEAFF.